The T cell receptor beta chain described here comes from a study of blood T cells in healthy people across ages. Study as a whole: About one barcoded beta molecule was captured per two T cells (by template switching). Study-level findings and limits: Roughly linearly, TCR beta diversity per million T cells fell as age increased.

A sample-barcoded 5' primer and a J-beta primer mix were used in a second PCR of about 7 to 12 cycles. MiXCR, applied by TCRdb to the 5' RACE reads, yields one record per CDR3 protein. Altogether 1.2 million to 1.5 million distinct CDR3 sequences are present, around 42% being singletons, with the ten largest covering 7.9%. The CDR3 length is 15 residues. Germline V CDR1 and CDR2: MGHRA, YSYEKL. As to this clonotype: The antigen is unknown. One end of the junction does not line up with germline, which may come from a read error.

They isolated at least 6 million PBMCs from each sample. This rearrangement joins TRBV4-1 to TRBJ2-1; unclear D gene. Input material: blood. This receptor was taken from a woman aged 18-29 years in good health. CDR3 coding DNA: TGCGCCCGCAGCCAAGACCAAGGTCTTACCCATGAGCAGTTCTTC. This translates into CARSQDQGLTHEQFF.